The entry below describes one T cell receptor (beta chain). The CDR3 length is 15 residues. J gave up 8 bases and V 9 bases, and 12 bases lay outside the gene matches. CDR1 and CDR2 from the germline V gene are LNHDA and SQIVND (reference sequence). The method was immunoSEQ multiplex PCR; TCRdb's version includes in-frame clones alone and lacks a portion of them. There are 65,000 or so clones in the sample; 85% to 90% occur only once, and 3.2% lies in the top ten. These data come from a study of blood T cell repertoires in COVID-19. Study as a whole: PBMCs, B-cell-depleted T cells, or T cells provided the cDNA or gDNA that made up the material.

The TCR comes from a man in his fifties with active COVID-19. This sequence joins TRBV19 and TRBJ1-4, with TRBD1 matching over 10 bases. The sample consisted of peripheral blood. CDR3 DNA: TGTGCCAGCCTCCGCTTGGGACAGGGGTACGAAAAACTGTTTTTT. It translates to CASLRLGQGYEKLFF.